This entry lists 4 T cell receptor beta chains sequenced from one sample in a study of human T cells and chemical hapten exposure (dated by TCRdb to about 2021). The label giving this sample's time point can be read as: pre-sensitization, week 0. The treatment or condition label here, explained by the study, means: therapeutic diphenylcyclopropenone sensitization with weekly scalp DPC. Libraries came from RACE. The sequencing machine was a NextSeq 500. Starting from the raw public reads, TCRdb applied fastp trimming at Q25, assembled clones with MiXCR and retained in-frame beta chains. Each entry merges the rows of one CDR3 protein and shows their most common DNA and genes. A total of about 350,000 distinct CDR3 sequences appear in this sample, around 5.5% of them only once. The top ten constitute over 6.5% of the sample. The source was whole blood, collected in connection with sensitization to the hapten diphenylcyclopropenone (DPC). The receptor source for this set is a woman aged 18-29 years with alopecia areata. Some clones in this sample may be carry-over from other donors' samples.

The gene calls are TRBV10-3 and TRBJ1-2; no reliable D call. The CDR3 has 16 amino acids. Germline values: CDR1 ENHRY, CDR2 SYGVKD. V shed 0 bases and J shed 8 bases, with 19 bases lying between them. CDR3 region: CAISESSWRVMGGYTF. The CDR3 coding sequence is TGTGCCATCAGTGAGTCGAGCTGGAGAGTCATGGGAGGCTACACCTTC.

This clonotype was counted only a few times. The genes are TRBV7-3 and TRBJ2-3; D is perhaps TRBD2 (5 bases). The V end lost 1 base, the J end lost 0 bases, and 8 bases lay between the germline ends. Germline lookup yields CDR1 SGHTA and CDR2 FQGTGA. The CDR3 is 15 residues long. Here the CDR3 reads CASSLMGGSTDTQYF. The CDR3 bases are TGTGCCAGCAGCTTAATGGGCGGGAGCACAGATACGCAGTATTTT.

This clonotype was detected only a few times. The J gene is TRBJ2-1, the V gene TRBV20-1; 10 bases match TRBD2. Germline values: CDR1 DFQATT, CDR2 SNEGSKA (reference sequence). CDR3 length: 13 residues. The DNA for the CDR3 is TGCAGACTTGAGCGGGGGGGCTTTAAAGAGCAGTTCTTC. This translates into CRLERGGFKEQFF.

This clonotype was counted only a few times. The chain couples TRBV10-3 to TRBJ1-1; a weak D match, TRBD1 (6 bases). This CDR3 contains 15 residues. Trimming removed 4 bases from V and 1 base from J, with 13 bases in between. Germline lookup yields CDR1 ENHRY and CDR2 SYGVKD. The DNA of the CDR3 is TGTGCCATCAGTGGATCAGGGACAAGGAACACTGAAGCTTTCTTT. It specifies CAISGSGTRNTEAFF.